The entry below describes one T cell receptor (beta chain). Its antigen is as yet unknown. With 60 Vbeta and 13 Jbeta primers, the PCR was carried out. The repertoire was sequenced with immunoSEQ multiplex PCR; TCRdb's copy has only in-frame clones and lacks some. This sample carries under 200,000 clones, approximately 83% of them seen once, and the ten largest clones take around a tenth. CDR1 and CDR2 from the germline V gene are SGHAT and FQNNGV. This CDR3 contains 14 residues. V lost 5 bases, J lost 2 bases, and 4 bases stayed unmatched. Donors counted as nominally healthy when sampled, yet unrecorded immune exposures were likely. This sample is drawn from a study of cytomegalovirus exposure and HLA in healthy donors. The study's findings and limits: Analyses of presence and absence presupposed an approximately uniform sequencing depth across donors. As confirmed in vitro, a few CMV-associated chains were specific for CMV antigens. Overall, under 200 TCR beta chains were annotated as cytomegalovirus-associated.

The J gene is TRBJ2-7, the V gene TRBV11-2, with 9 bases lining up with TRBD1. Sequencing was done on a sample of PBMCs. The receptor's source is a man aged 18 to 29 in good health and CMV-seropositive. The chain's CDR3 is CASSLRDRAYEQYF. The CDR3 bases are TGTGCCAGCAGCCTCCGGGACAGGGCCTACGAGCAGTACTTC.